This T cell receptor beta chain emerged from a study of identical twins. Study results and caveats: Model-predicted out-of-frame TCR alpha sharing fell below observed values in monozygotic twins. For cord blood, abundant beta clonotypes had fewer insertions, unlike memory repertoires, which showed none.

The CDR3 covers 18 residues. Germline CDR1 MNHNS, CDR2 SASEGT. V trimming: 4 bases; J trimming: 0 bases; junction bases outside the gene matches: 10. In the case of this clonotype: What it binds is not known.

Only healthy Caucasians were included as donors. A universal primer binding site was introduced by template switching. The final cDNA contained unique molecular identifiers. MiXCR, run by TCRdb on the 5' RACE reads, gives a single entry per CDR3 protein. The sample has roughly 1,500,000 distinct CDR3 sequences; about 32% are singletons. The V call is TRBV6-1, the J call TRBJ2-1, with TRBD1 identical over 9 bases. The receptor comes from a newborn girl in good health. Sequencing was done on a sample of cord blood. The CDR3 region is CASSARDRVWGSYNEQFF. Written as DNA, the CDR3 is TGTGCCAGCAGTGCCCGGGACAGGGTCTGGGGCTCCTACAATGAGCAGTTCTTC.